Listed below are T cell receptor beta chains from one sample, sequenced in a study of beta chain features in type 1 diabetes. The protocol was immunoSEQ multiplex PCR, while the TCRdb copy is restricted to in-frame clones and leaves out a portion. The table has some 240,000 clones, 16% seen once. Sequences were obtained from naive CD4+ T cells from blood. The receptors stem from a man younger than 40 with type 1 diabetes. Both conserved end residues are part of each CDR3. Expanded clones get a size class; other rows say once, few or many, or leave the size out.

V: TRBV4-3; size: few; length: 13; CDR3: CASSQEGRFEQYF
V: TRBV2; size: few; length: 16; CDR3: CASSTLAGGGSETQYF
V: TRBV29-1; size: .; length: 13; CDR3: CSVRRVRAGELFF
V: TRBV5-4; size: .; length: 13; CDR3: CASSPAENTEAFF
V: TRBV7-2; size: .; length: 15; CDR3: CASSPGLAGVGEQYF
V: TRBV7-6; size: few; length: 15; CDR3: CASSFSGTRYNEQFF
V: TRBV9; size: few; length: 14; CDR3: CASTPGRIYYGYTF
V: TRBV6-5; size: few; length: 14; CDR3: CASSPGKRTDTQYF
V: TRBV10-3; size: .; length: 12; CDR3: CAISAGYNEQFF
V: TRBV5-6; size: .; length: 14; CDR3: CASSLDLAKNIQYF
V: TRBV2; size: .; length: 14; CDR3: CASRGTSGDNEQFF
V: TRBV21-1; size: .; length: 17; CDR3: CASSSHAGTFSTDTQYF
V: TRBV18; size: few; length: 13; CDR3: CASSSLGSNEQFF
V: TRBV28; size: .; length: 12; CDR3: CASSSTGETQYF
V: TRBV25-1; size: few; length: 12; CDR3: CASSELGVGAFF
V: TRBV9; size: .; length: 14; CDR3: CASSVGSARETQYF